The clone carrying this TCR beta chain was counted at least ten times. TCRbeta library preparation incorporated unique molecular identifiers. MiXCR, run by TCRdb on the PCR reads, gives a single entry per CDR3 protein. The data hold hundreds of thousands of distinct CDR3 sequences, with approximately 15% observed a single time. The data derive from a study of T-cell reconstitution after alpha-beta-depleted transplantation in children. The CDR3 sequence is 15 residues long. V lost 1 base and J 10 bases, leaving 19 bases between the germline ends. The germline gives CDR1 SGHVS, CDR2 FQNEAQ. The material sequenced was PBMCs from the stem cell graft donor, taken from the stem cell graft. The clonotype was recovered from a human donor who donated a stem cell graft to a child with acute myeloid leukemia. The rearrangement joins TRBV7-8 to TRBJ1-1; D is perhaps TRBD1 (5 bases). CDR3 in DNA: TGTGCCAGCAGCTTAGTCCAGGGTACATCCCAGGTAGCTTTCTTT. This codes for CASSLVQGTSQVAFF.